Described below is a single T cell receptor beta chain sequence and its context. This clone was seen more than once but under ten times. The antigen it recognizes is unknown. Per-nucleotide qualities are absent, and no much larger clonotype sits a single base away. Receptor amplification or capture employed the immunoSEQ multiplex PCR assay. RNA was extracted from all samples and reverse transcribed into cDNA, which served as template for TCR sequencing. First-strand cDNA was synthesized with SuperScript III using a 2:1 mix of oligo-dT and random hexamers. A synthetic immune receptor repertoire was used to gauge amplification bias, and whatever bias remained was removed computationally. Per the authors' processing: Raw reads were preprocessed to remove errors, and CDR3 was defined according to IMGT conventions as the region from the conserved cysteine to phenylalanine. Clonality was computed by normalizing Shannon entropy by log2 of the number of productive unique TCRs and subtracting the result from 1. Whether scalp clones were CD4 or CD8 was inferred by matching scalp TCRbeta sequences against CD4 and CD8 repertoires sorted from blood. TCRdb stores this immuneACCESS table with in-frame sequences only. Part of the clones is absent; in the studies checked, under half of the shortfall reflects unresolved V genes, and no reason is known for the rest. D and trimming come from the DNA, and the V and J calls and clone size come from that table. The sample table contains over 95,000 clones; only one count was recorded for roughly two fifths of them. 1% to 1.5% of the sample rests with the top ten.

The entry originates in a study of CD8+ T cells in alopecia areata (dated by TCRdb to the late 2010s). Some background on the complete study: Treated patients were enrolled in an open-label pilot trial of oral tofacitinib at 5 to 10 mg twice daily for moderate-to-severe alopecia areata. The RNA source kit depended on sample type: the PAXgene miRNA kit for fixed scalp, the miRNeasy kit for PBMCs, and the RNeasy kit for mouse skin. Scalp tissue and sorted CD4+ and CD8+ peripheral blood T cells from patchy and totalis/universalis alopecia areata patients and from healthy controls were covered by human TCRbeta sequencing. Tofacitinib-treated patients had biopsies at baseline and at 4 and 24 weeks of treatment, with a later scalp biopsy in several patients. The study used high-throughput TCRbeta sequencing to examine T cell clonal expansion in alopecia areata, in both the C3H/HeJ mouse model and human patients. Amplification of TCRbeta CDR3 regions was done by immunoSEQ multiplex PCR using 35 Vbeta forward primers and 13 Jbeta reverse primers. Patients received tofacitinib for 6 to 18 months and were then followed off drug for 6 months to check for delayed response and recurrence. Scalp clonality was compared among normal scalp (n=4), patchy alopecia areata scalp (n=8), and alopecia totalis/universalis scalp (n=8). What the authors observed across the whole study: TCR sequences shared between patients were less clear than in mice, possibly partly because of HLA diversity in the patient population. Scalp TCR repertoire analysis is complicated because resident alphabeta T cells in normal human skin are also sequenced, whereas mouse skin is dominated by gammadelta T cells. Lesional scalp, especially in alopecia totalis/universalis, showed higher clonality and more expanded CD8+ clones than normal scalp, suggesting antigenic drive.

From alopecia areata patients, peripheral blood was collected along with lesional scalp punch biopsies. PBMCs were isolated by density centrifugation and stained for CD3, CD4 and CD8, after which CD4+ and CD8+ T cells were sorted on a FACSAria. CDR1 and CDR2 (SGHTA, FQGNSA) derive from the germline V gene. Between the V and J ends, shortened by 2 bases and 6 bases respectively, the junction contains 7 bases. The CDR3 runs 13 amino acids, cysteine and phenylalanine included. Kept here is only the CDR3 DNA, which spans 39 bases and is read in frame from base 1. The sample taken for sequencing was CD4+ T cells sorted from blood. The sequence is built from TRBV7-2 and TRBJ2-2, and perhaps TRBD2 as D gene, on 5 matching bases. This receptor was identified in a human donor with alopecia areata. The CDR3 protein: CASSLTRAGELFF. The nucleotide sequence reads as follows: TGTGCCAGCAGCTTAACTAGGGCCGGGGAGCTGTTTTTT.